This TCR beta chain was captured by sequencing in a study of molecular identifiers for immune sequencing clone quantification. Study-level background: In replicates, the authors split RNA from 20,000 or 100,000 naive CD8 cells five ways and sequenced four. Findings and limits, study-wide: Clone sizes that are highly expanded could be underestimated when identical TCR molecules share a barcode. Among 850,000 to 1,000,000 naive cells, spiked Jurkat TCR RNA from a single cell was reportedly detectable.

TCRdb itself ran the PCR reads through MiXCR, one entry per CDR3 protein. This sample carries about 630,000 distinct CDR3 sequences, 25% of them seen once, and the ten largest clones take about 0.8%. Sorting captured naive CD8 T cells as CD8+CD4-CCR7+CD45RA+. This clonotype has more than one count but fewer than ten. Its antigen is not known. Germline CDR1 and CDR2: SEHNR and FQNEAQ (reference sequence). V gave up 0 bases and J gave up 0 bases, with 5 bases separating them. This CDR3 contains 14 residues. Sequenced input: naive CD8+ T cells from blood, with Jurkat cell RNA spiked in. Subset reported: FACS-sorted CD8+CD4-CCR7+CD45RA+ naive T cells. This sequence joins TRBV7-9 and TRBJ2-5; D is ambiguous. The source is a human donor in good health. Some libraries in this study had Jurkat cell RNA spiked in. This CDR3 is CASSLAPYQETQYF. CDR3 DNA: TGTGCCAGCAGCTTAGCCCCCTACCAAGAGACCCAGTACTTC.